These T cell receptor beta chains were read from a single sample in a study of cytomegalovirus exposure and HLA in healthy donors. Profiled with immunoSEQ multiplex PCR; TCRdb holds only in-frame clones, not every one. The sample records some 140,000 clones, 66% being singletons. The sample was PBMCs. Source of these receptors: a human donor in good health. The CDR3 runs from the conserved cysteine through the conserved F or W. The order of the fields is CDR3 length, V gene, J gene, D gene, clone size, CDR3 protein, CDR3 DNA. The D gene is left open where the match is weak. For some rows the clone size is stated as once, few or many, or as a class when expanded; others skip it.

CDR3 length: 13
V gene: TRBV29-1
J gene: TRBJ2-2
D gene: TRBD2
clone size: few
CDR3 protein: CSVSGRDTGELFF
CDR3 DNA: TGCAGCGTTAGCGGGAGAGACACCGGGGAGCTGTTTTTT

CDR3 length: 17
V gene: TRBV5-1
J gene: TRBJ2-7
D gene: TRBD1
clone size: .
CDR3 protein: CASSKGQGGGIGYEQYF
CDR3 DNA: TGCGCCAGCAGCAAGGGACAGGGAGGAGGAATCGGTTACGAGCAGTACTTC

CDR3 length: 17
V gene: TRBV5-5
J gene: TRBJ1-5
D gene: .
clone size: .
CDR3 protein: CASSRESRAFRNQPQHF
CDR3 DNA: TGTGCCAGCAGCCGAGAGTCCAGGGCATTTCGCAATCAGCCCCAGCATTTT

CDR3 length: 16
V gene: TRBV9
J gene: TRBJ2-3
D gene: TRBD2
clone size: .
CDR3 protein: CASSDHWAGDVDTQYF
CDR3 DNA: TGTGCCAGCAGCGACCATTGGGCGGGAGACGTAGATACGCAGTATTTT

CDR3 length: 16
V gene: TRBV7-9
J gene: TRBJ2-7
D gene: .
clone size: .
CDR3 protein: CASSLGGGQSSYEQYF
CDR3 DNA: TGTGCCAGCAGCTTAGGAGGTGGTCAGAGCTCCTACGAGCAGTACTTC

CDR3 length: 15
V gene: TRBV28
J gene: TRBJ2-7
D gene: TRBD2
clone size: few
CDR3 protein: CASSFGASGRGEQYF
CDR3 DNA: TGTGCCAGCAGTTTCGGTGCTAGCGGGAGAGGGGAGCAGTACTTC

CDR3 length: 12
V gene: TRBV19
J gene: TRBJ2-2
D gene: .
clone size: many
CDR3 protein: CASMTDTGELFF
CDR3 DNA: TGTGCCAGTATGACTGACACCGGGGAGCTGTTTTTT

CDR3 length: 16
V gene: TRBV28
J gene: TRBJ1-1
D gene: .
clone size: few
CDR3 protein: CASRPTGRGMNTEAFF
CDR3 DNA: TGTGCCAGCAGACCCACAGGGAGAGGGATGAACACTGAAGCTTTCTTT

CDR3 length: 11
V gene: TRBV6-1
J gene: TRBJ1-1
D gene: .
clone size: .
CDR3 protein: CASNVAGEAFF
CDR3 DNA: TGTGCCAGCAATGTGGCGGGTGAAGCTTTCTTT

CDR3 length: 15
V gene: TRBV7-8
J gene: TRBJ1-4
D gene: .
clone size: .
CDR3 protein: CASRPAGMTNEKLFF
CDR3 DNA: TGTGCCAGCAGACCCGCGGGGATGACTAATGAAAAACTGTTTTTT

CDR3 length: 12
V gene: TRBV2
J gene: TRBJ1-4
D gene: .
clone size: .
CDR3 protein: CASRTENEKLFF
CDR3 DNA: TGTGCCAGCCGGACAGAAAATGAAAAACTGTTTTTT

CDR3 length: 14
V gene: TRBV5-1
J gene: TRBJ2-1
D gene: TRBD2
clone size: .
CDR3 protein: CASTPGGSYNEQFF
CDR3 DNA: TGCGCCAGCACCCCGGGGGGCTCCTACAATGAGCAGTTCTTC

CDR3 length: 13
V gene: TRBV18
J gene: TRBJ1-5
D gene: .
clone size: .
CDR3 protein: CASSPSGRQPQHF
CDR3 DNA: TGTGCCAGCTCACCATCAGGGCGTCAGCCCCAGCATTTT

CDR3 length: 13
V gene: TRBV10-3
J gene: TRBJ1-2
D gene: TRBD1
clone size: .
CDR3 protein: CAISDRGQDGYTF
CDR3 DNA: TGTGCCATCAGTGACAGGGGGCAGGATGGCTACACCTTC

CDR3 length: 13
V gene: TRBV2
J gene: TRBJ2-1
D gene: .
clone size: .
CDR3 protein: CASSPGTYNEQFF
CDR3 DNA: TGTGCCAGCAGCCCCGGGACTTACAATGAGCAGTTCTTC

CDR3 length: 10
V gene: TRBV27
J gene: TRBJ1-4
D gene: .
clone size: .
CDR3 protein: CASYNEKLFF
CDR3 DNA: TGTGCCAGCTATAATGAAAAACTGTTTTTT

CDR3 length: 16
V gene: TRBV9
J gene: TRBJ1-2
D gene: .
clone size: few
CDR3 protein: CASSVAAAGEIHGYTF
CDR3 DNA: TGTGCCAGCAGCGTAGCCGCAGCGGGGGAAATTCATGGCTACACCTTC

CDR3 length: 14
V gene: TRBV7-2
J gene: TRBJ2-7
D gene: TRBD2
clone size: .
CDR3 protein: CASSFSGGSYEQYF
CDR3 DNA: TGTGCCAGCAGCTTTAGCGGGGGCTCCTACGAGCAGTACTTC

CDR3 length: 13
V gene: TRBV2
J gene: TRBJ1-2
D gene: TRBD1
clone size: .
CDR3 protein: CASSDRGRYGYTF
CDR3 DNA: TGTGCCAGCAGTGACAGGGGGAGGTATGGCTACACCTTC

CDR3 length: 14
V gene: TRBV25-1
J gene: TRBJ1-2
D gene: .
clone size: .
CDR3 protein: CASSETSANYGYTF
CDR3 DNA: TGTGCCAGCAGTGAGACATCGGCTAACTATGGCTACACCTTC

CDR3 length: 15
V gene: TRBV11-3
J gene: TRBJ2-7
D gene: TRBD1
clone size: .
CDR3 protein: CASSSTGTGGGEQYF
CDR3 DNA: TGTGCCAGCAGCTCTACCGGGACAGGGGGCGGCGAGCAGTACTTC

CDR3 length: 15
V gene: TRBV7-2
J gene: TRBJ2-7
D gene: TRBD2
clone size: .
CDR3 protein: CASSSTSGRSYEQYF
CDR3 DNA: TGTGCCAGCAGCTCCACTAGCGGGAGATCCTACGAGCAGTACTTC

CDR3 length: 14
V gene: TRBV4-1
J gene: TRBJ2-1
D gene: TRBD2
clone size: .
CDR3 protein: CASSRTSRDNEQFF
CDR3 DNA: TGCGCCAGCAGCCGGACTAGTCGAGACAATGAGCAGTTCTTC

CDR3 length: 14
V gene: TRBV10-2
J gene: TRBJ2-7
D gene: TRBD2
clone size: .
CDR3 protein: CASSTSGPAYEQYF
CDR3 DNA: TGCGCCAGCAGCACTAGCGGGCCGGCCTACGAGCAGTACTTC

CDR3 length: 14
V gene: TRBV29-1
J gene: TRBJ1-1
D gene: TRBD1
clone size: .
CDR3 protein: CSVRGTGKNTEAFF
CDR3 DNA: TGCAGCGTGAGGGGGACAGGAAAGAACACTGAAGCTTTCTTT

CDR3 length: 11
V gene: TRBV18
J gene: TRBJ2-7
D gene: .
clone size: .
CDR3 protein: CASSPGGEQYF
CDR3 DNA: TGTGCCAGCTCACCAGGAGGCGAGCAGTACTTC

CDR3 length: 14
V gene: TRBV29-1
J gene: TRBJ2-3
D gene: TRBD1
clone size: .
CDR3 protein: CSVESGQGSDTQYF
CDR3 DNA: TGCAGCGTTGAATCGGGACAGGGATCAGATACGCAGTATTTT

CDR3 length: 15
V gene: TRBV6-1
J gene: TRBJ2-7
D gene: TRBD2
clone size: .
CDR3 protein: CASRGLAGGYYEQYF
CDR3 DNA: TGTGCCAGCCGGGGACTAGCGGGAGGTTACTACGAGCAGTACTTC

CDR3 length: 13
V gene: TRBV28
J gene: TRBJ1-1
D gene: TRBD1
clone size: .
CDR3 protein: CASSGQGRTEAFF
CDR3 DNA: TGTGCCAGCAGTGGACAGGGGCGTACTGAAGCTTTCTTT

CDR3 length: 16
V gene: TRBV2
J gene: TRBJ2-3
D gene: TRBD2
clone size: .
CDR3 protein: CASSGTSGRKTDTQYF
CDR3 DNA: TGTGCCAGCAGTGGGACTAGCGGGAGGAAAACAGATACGCAGTATTTT

CDR3 length: 12
V gene: TRBV6-1
J gene: TRBJ1-3
D gene: .
clone size: .
CDR3 protein: CASSPTRNTIYF
CDR3 DNA: TGTGCCAGCAGCCCTACTAGGAACACCATATATTTT

CDR3 length: 15
V gene: TRBV28
J gene: TRBJ2-7
D gene: TRBD2
clone size: few
CDR3 protein: CATSRAGGLSYEQYF
CDR3 DNA: TGTGCCACCTCTCGGGCGGGAGGCCTCTCCTACGAGCAGTACTTC

CDR3 length: 12
V gene: TRBV9
J gene: TRBJ2-1
D gene: .
clone size: few
CDR3 protein: CASSPESDEQFF
CDR3 DNA: TGTGCCAGCAGCCCAGAGAGCGATGAGCAGTTCTTC

CDR3 length: 13
V gene: TRBV29-1
J gene: TRBJ2-7
D gene: TRBD1
clone size: .
CDR3 protein: CSVDVQGRFEQYF
CDR3 DNA: TGCAGCGTTGACGTACAGGGGCGGTTCGAGCAGTACTTC

CDR3 length: 18
V gene: TRBV4-1
J gene: TRBJ2-3
D gene: .
clone size: once
CDR3 protein: CASSQPGGFGYSTDTQYF
CDR3 DNA: TGCGCCAGCAGCCAACCCGGGGGTTTCGGGTATTCCACAGATACGCAGTATTTT

CDR3 length: 14
V gene: TRBV16
J gene: TRBJ1-5
D gene: .
clone size: once
CDR3 protein: CASSQSGYGAPQHF
CDR3 DNA: TGTGCCAGCAGCCAATCCGGTTACGGAGCGCCCCAGCATTTT

CDR3 length: 17
V gene: TRBV28
J gene: TRBJ2-1
D gene: TRBD2
clone size: .
CDR3 protein: CASSLPLGGSSYNEQFF
CDR3 DNA: TGTGCCAGCAGTCTCCCGTTAGGCGGGAGCTCCTACAATGAGCAGTTCTTC

CDR3 length: 14
V gene: TRBV28
J gene: TRBJ2-7
D gene: TRBD1
clone size: .
CDR3 protein: CASSTGGAAYEQYF
CDR3 DNA: TGTGCCAGCAGCACAGGGGGCGCAGCATACGAGCAGTACTTC